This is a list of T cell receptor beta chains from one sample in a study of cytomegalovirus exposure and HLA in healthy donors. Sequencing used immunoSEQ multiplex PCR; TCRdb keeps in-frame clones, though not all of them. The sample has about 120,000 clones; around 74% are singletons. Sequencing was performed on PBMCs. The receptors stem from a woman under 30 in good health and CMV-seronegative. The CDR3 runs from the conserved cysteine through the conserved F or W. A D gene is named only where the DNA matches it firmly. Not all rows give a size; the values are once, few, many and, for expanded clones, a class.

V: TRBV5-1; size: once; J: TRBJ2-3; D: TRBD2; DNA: TGCGCCAGCAGCTTGGCCCTAGCGGGGGCCCATTCTAGCACAGATACGCAGTATTTT; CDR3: CASSLALAGAHSSTDTQYF
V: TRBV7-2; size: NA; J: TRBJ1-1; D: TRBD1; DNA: TGTGCCAGCAGCCCGGACAGGGGATTAGGGGCTTTCTTT; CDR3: CASSPDRGLGAFF
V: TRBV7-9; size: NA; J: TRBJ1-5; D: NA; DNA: TGTGCCAGCAGCGCGTCGACAGGCAATCAGCCCCAGCATTTT; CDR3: CASSASTGNQPQHF
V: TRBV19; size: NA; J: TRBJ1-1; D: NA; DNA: TGTGCCAGTATCAAACACCAGAACACTGAAGCTTTCTTT; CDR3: CASIKHQNTEAFF
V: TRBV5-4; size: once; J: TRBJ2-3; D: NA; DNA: TGTGCCAGCAGCGGAGGGGGCCGCACAGATACGCAGTATTTT; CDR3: CASSGGGRTDTQYF
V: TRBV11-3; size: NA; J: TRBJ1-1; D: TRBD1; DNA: TGTGCCAGCTCCACAGGGGGCTCGGACACTGAAGCTTTCTTT; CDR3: CASSTGGSDTEAFF
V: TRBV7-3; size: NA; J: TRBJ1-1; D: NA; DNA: TGTGCCAGCAGCCCCTCTCAGAGGGCTGAAGCTTTCTTT; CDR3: CASSPSQRAEAFF
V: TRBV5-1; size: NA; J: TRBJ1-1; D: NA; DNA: TGCGCCAGCAGCTTGGCCGGGGGAGACACTGAAGCTTTCTTT; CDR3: CASSLAGGDTEAFF
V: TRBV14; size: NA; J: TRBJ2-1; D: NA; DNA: TGTGCCAGCAGCCAATATGTAGTGGATGAGCAGTTCTTC; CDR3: CASSQYVVDEQFF
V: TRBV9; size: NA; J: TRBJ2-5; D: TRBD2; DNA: TGTGCCAGCAGCACTTCGACCGGGACTAGGTTCGTGAAAGAGACCCAGTACTTC; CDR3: CASSTSTGTRFVKETQYF
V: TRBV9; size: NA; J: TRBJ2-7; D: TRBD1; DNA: TGTGCCAGCAGCATATCGACAGGGTTGAGCGAGCAGTACTTC; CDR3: CASSISTGLSEQYF
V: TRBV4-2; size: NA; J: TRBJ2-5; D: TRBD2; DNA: TGTGCCAGCAGCCAAGATGTGTTCCGGGGGGGCCAAGAGACCCAGTACTTC; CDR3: CASSQDVFRGGQETQYF
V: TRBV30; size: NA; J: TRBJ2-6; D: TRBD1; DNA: TGTGCCTCTGAGAGTGGGACAGGGTATTCTGGGGCCAACGTCCTGACTTTC; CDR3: CASESGTGYSGANVLTF
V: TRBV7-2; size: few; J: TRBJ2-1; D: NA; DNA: TGTGCCAGCAGCTTAGGCCCCACGGATGAGCAGTTCTTC; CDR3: CASSLGPTDEQFF
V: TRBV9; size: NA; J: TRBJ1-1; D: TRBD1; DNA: TGTGCCAGCAGCGTATGGACAGGCACTGAAGCTTTCTTT; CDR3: CASSVWTGTEAFF
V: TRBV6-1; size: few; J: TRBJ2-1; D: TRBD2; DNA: TGTGCCAGCAGCGTTAGCGGGGTCTCCTACAATGAGCAGTTCTTC; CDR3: CASSVSGVSYNEQFF
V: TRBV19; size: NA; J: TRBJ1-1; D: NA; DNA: TGTGCCAGTAGATTACAGGGAGTGAACACTGAAGCTTTCTTT; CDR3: CASRLQGVNTEAFF
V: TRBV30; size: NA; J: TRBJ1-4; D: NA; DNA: TGTGCCTGGAGGGGGACACCTGCAACTAATGAAAAACTGTTTTTT; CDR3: CAWRGTPATNEKLFF
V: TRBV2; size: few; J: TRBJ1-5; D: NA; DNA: TGTGCCAGCAGTTATCTTGATCTATCCTTCAATCAGCCCCAGCATTTT; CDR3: CASSYLDLSFNQPQHF
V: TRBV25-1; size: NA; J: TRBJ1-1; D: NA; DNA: TGTGCCAGCAGTGTTCGACAAGACACTGAAGCTTTCTTT; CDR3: CASSVRQDTEAFF
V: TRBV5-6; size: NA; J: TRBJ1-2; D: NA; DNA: TGTGCCAGCAGCTTGGATCCGGGAGTCTATGGCTACACCTTC; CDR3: CASSLDPGVYGYTF
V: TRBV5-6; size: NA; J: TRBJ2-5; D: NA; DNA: TGTGCCAGCAGCTTCGTCGCCGTCACGGGGGAGACCCAGTACTTC; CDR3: CASSFVAVTGETQYF
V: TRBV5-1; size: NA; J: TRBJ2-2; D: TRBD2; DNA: TGCGCCAGCGAAGGGGGACGAATAGCGGGGGGAACCGCGGCCGGGGAGCTGTTTTTT; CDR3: CASEGGRIAGGTAAGELFF
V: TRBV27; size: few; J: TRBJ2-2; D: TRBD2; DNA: TGTGCCAGCAGTTGGGGACTAGCGCCCGGGGAGCTGTTTTTT; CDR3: CASSWGLAPGELFF
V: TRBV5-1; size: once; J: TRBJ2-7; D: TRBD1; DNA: TGCGCCAGCAGCTCCCGGACAGGGGGCGTCGCTACCTACGAGCAGTACTTC; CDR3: CASSSRTGGVATYEQYF
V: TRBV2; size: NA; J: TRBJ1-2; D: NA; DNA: TGTGCCAGCAGTGATCTGGGGGCGTCTTATGGCTACACCTTC; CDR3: CASSDLGASYGYTF
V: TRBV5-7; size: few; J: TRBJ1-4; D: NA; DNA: TGTGCCAGCAGCTCCAGTGCAGGGCCCTATGCAACTAATGAAAAACTGTTTTTT; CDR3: CASSSSAGPYATNEKLFF
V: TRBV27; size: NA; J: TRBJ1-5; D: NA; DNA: TGTGCCAGCAGTTTCGAGAGCAATCAGCCCCAGCATTTT; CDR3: CASSFESNQPQHF
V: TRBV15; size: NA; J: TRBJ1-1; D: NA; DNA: TGTGCCACCAGCAGAGAACTTCCGAGGAACACTGAAGCTTTCTTT; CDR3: CATSRELPRNTEAFF
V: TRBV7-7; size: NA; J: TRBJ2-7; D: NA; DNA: TGTGCTAGCAGTCCCGCGGGACGGACCAACGAGCAGTACTTC; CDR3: CASSPAGRTNEQYF
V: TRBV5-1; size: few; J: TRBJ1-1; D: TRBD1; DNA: TGCGCCAGCAGTCAACAGGGGTGGAACACTGAAGCTTTCTTT; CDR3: CASSQQGWNTEAFF
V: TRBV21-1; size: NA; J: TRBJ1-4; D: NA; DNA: NA; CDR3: CASSKWGQGAPGGRNEKLFF